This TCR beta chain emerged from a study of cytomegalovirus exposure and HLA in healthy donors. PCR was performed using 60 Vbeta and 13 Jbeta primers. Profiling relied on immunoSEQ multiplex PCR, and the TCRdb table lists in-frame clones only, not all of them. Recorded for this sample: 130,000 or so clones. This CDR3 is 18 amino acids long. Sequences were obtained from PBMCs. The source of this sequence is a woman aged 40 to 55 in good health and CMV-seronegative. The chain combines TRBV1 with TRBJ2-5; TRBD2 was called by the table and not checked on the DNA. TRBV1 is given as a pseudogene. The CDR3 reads CTSSQRLENRLAGKTQYF. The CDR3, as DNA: TGCACCAGCAGCCAACGACTGGAAAACCGACTAGCGGGAAAGACCCAGTACTTC.